Each of the 17 T cell receptor beta chains below was sequenced from the same sample in a study of neoadjuvant anti-PD-1 for oral cavity cancer (dated by TCRdb to 2020 to 2022). The library was made by the immunoSEQ multiplex PCR assay. Imported from immuneACCESS, the table was reduced by TCRdb to in-frame sequences with V and J called. These copies leave out some clones; in studies compared against another copy, an unresolved V gene accounts for under half, and the cause of the remainder is not known. This sample comprises more than 20,000 clones, roughly 29% of them detected only once. The ten largest make up about 15% of the sample. Reading the label with the study, this specimen's time point is: after neoadjuvant nivolumab, at surgical resection. Source: tumor tissue, taken after nivolumab (anti-PD-1) treatment. The receptors derive from a person aged 40 to 85 with oral cavity squamous cell carcinoma.

V gene TRBV6-6 combines with J gene TRBJ2-1, with D possibly TRBD2 on 6 matching bases. V dropped 2 bases and J dropped 0 bases, with 8 bases sitting between them. This CDR3 is 15 amino acids long. Germline assignment: CDR1 MNHNY and CDR2 SVGAGI (reference sequence). CDR3 nucleotide sequence: TGTGCCAGCAGTTACGGGGGGACCTCCTACAATGAGCAGTTCTTC. This gives the protein CASSYGGTSYNEQFF.

This clone was observed many times. The chain links TRBV19 to TRBJ1-5; D gene ambiguous. Germline lookup yields CDR1 LNHDA and CDR2 SQIVND (reference sequence). Deletions cut 8 bases from V and 3 bases from J, with 8 bases between. The CDR3 has 12 amino acids. CDR3 sequence: CASRSNNQPQHF. In DNA form, the CDR3 reads TGTGCCAGTCGAAGCAACAATCAGCCCCAGCATTTT.

The chain is built from TRBV7-3 and TRBJ2-2; the D gene could be TRBD1 or TRBD2 (5 bases each). Germline loops: CDR1 SGHTA, CDR2 FQGTGA. Trimming removed 7 bases from V and 0 bases from J, with 15 bases in between. The CDR3 extends over 16 amino acids. This chain's CDR3 is CASTRMMGANTGELFF. The CDR3 DNA is TGTGCCAGCACCAGGATGATGGGGGCGAACACCGGGGAGCTGTTTTTT.

This clone was seen at least ten times. The CDR3 reads CASSQMRQGPRGTEAFF. CDR3 DNA: TGTGCCAGCAGCCAAATGCGTCAGGGTCCCCGTGGCACTGAAGCTTTCTTT. This chain uses TRBV4-2 with TRBJ1-1; maybe TRBD1 (5 bases). V was clipped by 2 bases and J by 4 bases, with 20 bases between them. This CDR3 spans 17 amino acids. CDR1 and CDR2 (germline): LGHNA, YNFKEQ.

The rearrangement links TRBV29-1 to TRBJ2-1; no firm D call. Trimming left V 4 bases short and J 0 bases short, with 10 bases between. The V gene's germline CDR1 is SQVTM and CDR2 ANQGSEA. The CDR3 extends over 14 amino acids. CDR3 in amino acids: CSVVLQSSYNEQFF. The CDR3 DNA follows: TGCAGCGTTGTATTACAGAGCTCCTACAATGAGCAGTTCTTC.

The J gene is TRBJ1-1, the V gene TRBV7-2; TRBD1 is a possible D gene (6 bases). The germline V gene has CDR1 SGHTA and CDR2 FQGNSA. The germline V and J ends were trimmed by 5 bases and 0 bases, with 16 bases remaining between them. This CDR3 comprises 16 residues. The CDR3 DNA reads TGTGCCAGCAGCCTGGCAGTCGGGGGCATGAACACTGAAGCTTTCTTT. Translated: CASSLAVGGMNTEAFF.

In its sample, this clone is medium-sized. V and J are TRBV9 and TRBJ2-7, with 8 bases that match TRBD1. Germline V lookup: CDR1 SGDLS, CDR2 YYNGEE. The V segment lost 4 bases and the J segment 7 bases; nucleotides outside the gene matches: 13. The CDR3 is 15 residues long. CDR3 in DNA: TGTGCCAGCAGCCCTCGAGACAGGGGAGATCGGGAGCAGTACTTC. Residues: CASSPRDRGDREQYF.

The chain uses TRBV4-2 and TRBJ2-3, with 9 bases matching TRBD2. The germline CDR1 and CDR2 sequences are LGHNA and YNFKEQ. V was pared by 0 bases and J by 3 bases, with 10 bases of the junction left unmatched. This CDR3 has 18 amino acids. The CDR3 reads CASSQDQGLAGQTDTQYF. In DNA, the CDR3 is TGTGCCAGCAGCCAAGATCAGGGGCTAGCGGGACAAACAGATACGCAGTATTTT.

There are a few counts of this clone. The chain combines TRBV7-3 with TRBJ2-3; 9 bases fit TRBD1. The CDR3 totals 16 residues. Germline lookup yields CDR1 SGHTA and CDR2 FQGTGA. V lost 3 bases to trimming and J lost 3 bases; unmatched junction nucleotides: 7. The CDR3 protein is CASSLDSGTGTDTQYF. The DNA for the CDR3 is TGTGCCAGCAGCTTGGACAGTGGGACAGGGACAGATACGCAGTATTTT.

The chain is built from TRBV19 and TRBJ2-1, with D hard to call. The CDR3 has 13 amino acids. The germline V and J ends were trimmed by 3 bases and 5 bases, with 8 bases remaining between them. The germline V gene encodes CDR1 LNHDA and CDR2 SQIVND (reference sequence). The CDR3 loop is CASSMGPDNEQFF. For the CDR3, the DNA is TGTGCCAGTAGTATGGGCCCAGACAATGAGCAGTTCTTC.

This clone was observed a handful of times. V and J are TRBV19 and TRBJ1-1, with no clear D. V was trimmed by 11 bases and J by 0 bases, leaving 13 bases between them. The CDR3 runs 13 residues. Germline-derived CDR1 and CDR2 are LNHDA and SQIVND (reference sequence). The DNA of the CDR3 is TGTGCCTCCTCCCCGTACATGAACACTGAAGCTTTCTTT. It specifies CASSPYMNTEAFF.

The chain has TRBV19 and TRBJ1-6; D may be TRBD1 (6 bases). Germline V gene sequence: CDR1 LNHDA, CDR2 SQIVND (reference sequence). This CDR3 region has 13 residues. Trimming took off 9 bases at V and 8 bases at J, with 14 bases between the two ends. Written as DNA, the CDR3 is TGTGCCAGCTCACGGGACACAGATTCACCCCTCCACTTT. Its translation is CASSRDTDSPLHF.

The chain carries TRBV7-3 and TRBJ1-5; TRBD1 matches 9 bases. Germline V CDR1 and CDR2: SGHTA, FQGTGA. The CDR3 extends over 16 amino acids. V was clipped by 3 bases and J by 2 bases; unmatched bases: 5. The CDR3 here is CASSFNDRGCNQPQHF. CDR3 DNA sequence: TGTGCCAGCAGCTTCAATGACAGGGGGTGCAATCAGCCCCAGCATTTT.

There are many counts of this clone. This sequence joins TRBV29-1 and TRBJ2-5; possibly TRBD1 or TRBD2 for D (5 bases each). Trimming pared 4 bases from V and 5 bases from J, leaving 11 bases between. Germline-derived CDR1 and CDR2 are SQVTM and ANQGSEA. The CDR3 consists of 12 residues. The CDR3 region has the DNA TGCAGCGTTGGGGGGTTCGGGGAGACCCAGTACTTC. Translating gives CSVGGFGETQYF.

This clone was seen more than once but under ten times. This chain uses TRBV18 with TRBJ2-3; 7 positions agree with TRBD2. The CDR3 has 15 amino acids. V lost 6 bases to trimming and J lost 0 bases; unmatched junction nucleotides: 6. Per germline, CDR1 KGHSH and CDR2 LQKENI. CDR3 DNA sequence: TGTGCCAGCTCCCGGGACTATTTAAGCACAGATACGCAGTATTTT. Translating gives CASSRDYLSTDTQYF.

This clone has only a few counts. CDR3: CASRTGVAGYTF. CDR3 in DNA: TGTGCCAGCAGGACAGGGGTGGCGGGCTACACCTTC. V usage is TRBV27 and J usage is TRBJ1-2; 8 bases are shared with TRBD1. Germline trimming cut 6 bases from V and 8 bases from J; bases unmatched to any gene: 5. The CDR3 is 12 residues long. Per germline, CDR1 MNHEY and CDR2 SMNVEV (reference sequence).

A few counts support this clone. The chain employs TRBV5-1 and TRBJ1-2; D gene ambiguous. V lost 4 bases to trimming and J lost 0 bases, with 13 bases between them. The V gene's germline CDR1 is SGHRS and CDR2 YFSETQ. The CDR3 extends over 15 amino acids. CDR3 coding DNA: TGCGCCAGCAGCCCTCAGATGACATCTAACTATGGCTACACCTTC. Translation gives CASSPQMTSNYGYTF.